This T cell receptor (beta chain) was sequenced for a study of T-cell reconstitution after alpha-beta-depleted transplantation in children. This clonotype has only a few counts. CDR3 size: 15 residues. V lost 3 bases to trimming and J lost 2 bases; unmatched junction nucleotides: 10. Germline-derived CDR1 and CDR2 are DFQATT and SNEGSKA (reference sequence). Unique molecular identifiers featured in how the TCRbeta library was prepared. TCRdb reprocessed the PCR reads via MiXCR and lists one record per CDR3 protein. The table shows 250,000 to 350,000 distinct CDR3 sequences, with 9.9% occurring only once.

V and J are TRBV20-1 and TRBJ2-7; TRBD1 matches at 7 bases. The receptor comes from a human donor who donated a stem cell graft to a child with SCID. The starting material was PBMCs from the stem cell graft donor, obtained from the stem cell graft. In DNA, the CDR3 is TGCAGTGCTAGGGATTGGACAGGAGATCCCTACGAGCAGTACTTC. It yields the protein CSARDWTGDPYEQYF.